What follows are 26 T cell receptor beta chains derived from one specimen sequenced in a study of control samples from healthy donors and cancer patients. TCRdb keeps only in-frame clones here, not all; method: immunoSEQ multiplex PCR. The table lists about 120,000 clones, 80% to 90% of them singletons, with 30% to 50% in the top ten. Source material: blood. All receptors derive from a man over 45 in good health.

This chain links TRBV6-6 with TRBJ2-7, with D tentatively TRBD1 (6 bases). V was shortened by 0 bases and J by 7 bases, with 19 bases between the two germline ends. This CDR3 contains 16 residues. Germline CDR1 is MNHNY and CDR2 is SVGAGI (reference sequence). CDR3 coding DNA: TGTGCCAGCAGTTACTCGGCGTCCGCAGGGGTGGGAGAGCAGTACTTC. This gives the protein CASSYSASAGVGEQYF.

The chain recombines TRBV12-3 or TRBV12-4 with TRBJ1-2; 7 bases line up with TRBD1. Unmatched junction bases numbered 6, after V lost 6 bases and J lost 5 bases. CDR3 length: 13 amino acids. CDR3 nucleotides: TGTGCCAGCAGCCAGGGACAGAGTTATGGCTACACCTTC. Translated: CASSQGQSYGYTF.

This clone was counted only a few times. The gene calls are TRBV3-1 (or the pseudogene TRBV3-2) and TRBJ1-5, with D possibly being TRBD1 (5 bases). CDR1 and CDR2 (germline): LGHDT, YNNKEL (reference sequence). Trimming stripped 1 base from V and 3 bases from J, with 10 bases between. The CDR3 contains 15 residues. CDR3 sequence (DNA): TGTGCCAGCAGCCAAGGGCGACAGCTCAATCAGCCCCAGCATTTT. This codes for CASSQGRQLNQPQHF.

The CDR3: CASSPRFQETQYF. CDR3 bases: TGTGCCAGCTCACCGCGATTCCAAGAGACCCAGTACTTC. The chain employs TRBV18 and TRBJ2-5; the D is unclear. Trimming left V 3 bases short and J 1 base short, with 6 bases between. Germline lookup yields CDR1 KGHSH and CDR2 LQKENI. The CDR3 extends over 13 amino acids.

The chain recombines TRBV11-2 with TRBJ2-5; D remains unclear. The CDR3 covers 13 residues. Trimming stripped 1 base from V and 5 bases from J, with 8 bases between. Germline-derived CDR1 and CDR2 are SGHAT and FQNNGV. The CDR3 region is CASSLARAETQYF. The CDR3, as DNA: TGTGCCAGCAGCTTAGCAAGGGCGGAGACCCAGTACTTC.

The rearrangement links TRBV2 to TRBJ2-1; D remains unclear. CDR1 and CDR2 from the germline V gene are SNHLY and FYNNEI. V was pared by 6 bases and J by 0 bases, with 12 bases between. The CDR3 consists of 15 residues. The CDR3 sequence is CASRSSRSSYNEQFF. Written as DNA, the CDR3 is TGTGCCAGCAGGTCGTCACGGAGCTCCTACAATGAGCAGTTCTTC.

This clone was detected once. The genes are TRBV6-6 and TRBJ2-1; D remains unclear. Deletions cut 2 bases from V and 5 bases from J, with 13 bases between. CDR3 size: 15 residues. Germline assignment: CDR1 MNHNY and CDR2 SVGAGI (reference sequence). The CDR3 DNA reads as TGTGCCAGCAGTTACCTCCGGGTAGGAGACAATGAGCAGTTCTTC. Protein product: CASSYLRVGDNEQFF.

The chain recombines TRBV19 with TRBJ1-2, with TRBD1 matching over 7 bases. Per germline, CDR1 LNHDA and CDR2 SQIVND (reference sequence). There are 13 residues in the CDR3. Trimming removed 8 bases from V and 2 bases from J; junction bases left unmatched: 5. The CDR3 coding sequence is TGTGCCAGTGCCCCAGGGGGGAACTATGGCTACACCTTC. Protein sequence: CASAPGGNYGYTF.

The chain couples TRBV11-3 to TRBJ2-7, with 7 bases fitting TRBD1. The CDR3 is 15 residues long. Per germline, CDR1 SGHNT and CDR2 YENEEA. After removal of 5 bases from V and 3 bases from J, the junction contained 10 bases not matched to a gene. This CDR3 is CASSPGTARIYEQYF. The CDR3, as DNA: TGTGCCAGCAGCCCCGGGACAGCGAGGATCTACGAGCAGTACTTC.

The chain carries TRBV5-4 and TRBJ1-5, with D possibly matching TRBD1 (5 bases). The length of the CDR3 is 14 residues. The germline CDR1 and CDR2 sequences are SGHNT and YYREEE (reference sequence). The germline V and J ends were trimmed by 0 bases and 6 bases, with 10 bases remaining between them. CDR3 nucleotide sequence: TGTGCCAGCAGCTTGGATGGGGCGGGTCAGCCCCAGCATTTT. The encoded protein is CASSLDGAGQPQHF.

This clone was picked up a small number of times. J is TRBJ2-1 and V is TRBV5-4; D remains unclear. The CDR3 covers 11 residues. The germline gives CDR1 SGHNT, CDR2 YYREEE (reference sequence). V lost 0 bases and J lost 9, with 4 bases in between. The CDR3 DNA follows: TGTGCCAGCAGCTTGGGTCCTGAGCAGTTCTTC. This encodes CASSLGPEQFF.

This chain connects TRBV6-5 to TRBJ1-1; tentatively, D is TRBD1 (5 bases). This CDR3 is 14 amino acids long. Germline-derived CDR1 and CDR2 are MNHEY and SVGAGI. Between the trimmed V and J ends, which lost 2 bases and 1 base, there was a span of 8 bases. CDR3 region: CASSYRQGNTEAFF. The CDR3 bases are TGTGCCAGCAGTTACAGGCAGGGGAACACTGAAGCTTTCTTT.

The chain joins TRBV3-1 (or the pseudogene TRBV3-2) to TRBJ2-2; 8 nucleotides match TRBD1. J gave up 1 base and V 3 bases, and 7 bases lay outside the gene matches. The CDR3 extends over 17 amino acids. Germline lookup yields CDR1 LGHDT and CDR2 YNNKEL (reference sequence). The CDR3 region has the DNA TGTGCCAGCAGCCAGAACAGGGGGACAGGGAACACCGGGGAGCTGTTTTTT. Translated: CASSQNRGTGNTGELFF.

This chain connects TRBV30 to TRBJ2-3; TRBD1 might be the D (6 bases). The CDR3 loop spans 12 amino acids. With 4 bases removed from V and 3 bases from J, the gap between germline ends came to 8 bases. Germline lookup yields CDR1 GTSNPN and CDR2 SVGIG (reference sequence). CDR3 residues: CAWTGTTDTQYF. DNA for the CDR3: TGTGCCTGGACAGGGACAACAGATACGCAGTATTTT.

Comments on this clone: Germline is not matched at one junction end, which may reflect a read error. The CDR3 spells CVSSQGRDYLDTQYF. The CDR3 nucleotides read TGTGTCAGCAGCCAGGGGAGGGACTACTTAGATACGCAGTATTTT. The chain carries TRBV4-2 and TRBJ2-3; the D gene is possibly TRBD2 (7 bases). The CDR3 is 15 amino acids. Germline V gene data show CDR1 as LGHNA and CDR2 as YNFKEQ.

This clone has just one count. The rearrangement links TRBV19 to TRBJ1-2; the D gene is possibly TRBD1 (6 bases). The length of the CDR3 is 12 residues. The germline V gene encodes CDR1 LNHDA and CDR2 SQIVND (reference sequence). V was shortened by 6 bases and J by 5 bases, with 10 bases between the two germline ends. The CDR3 spells CASSRGGYGYTF. For the CDR3, the DNA is TGTGCCAGTAGCAGGGGTGGGTATGGCTACACCTTC.

The V call is TRBV5-1, the J call TRBJ2-7; D gene unclear. Germline V gives CDR1 SGHRS, CDR2 YFSETQ. CDR3 length: 13 amino acids. The V gene lost 5 bases and the J gene lost 2 bases, with 11 bases spanning the gap. CDR3 in DNA: TGCGCCAGCAGTCATCCAGATGCCTACGAGCAGTACTTC. Translation gives CASSHPDAYEQYF.

The chain uses TRBV4-3 and TRBJ2-2, with D unresolved. V lost 2 bases and J lost 3, with 7 bases in between. This CDR3 is built from 14 residues. Germline CDR1 and CDR2: LGHNA and YSLEER. The CDR3 sequence: CASSQWAHTGELFF. CDR3 coding DNA: TGCGCCAGCAGCCAATGGGCGCACACCGGGGAGCTGTTTTTT.

This chain uses TRBV3-1 (or the pseudogene TRBV3-2) with TRBJ2-2, with D perhaps TRBD1 or TRBD2 (5 bases each). Germline CDR1 is LGHDT and CDR2 is YNNKEL (reference sequence). Trimming took off 4 bases at V and 7 bases at J, with 13 bases between the two ends. The CDR3 is made up of 14 amino acids. This CDR3 reads CASSLTGTIGELFF. DNA of the CDR3: TGTGCCAGCAGCCTTACCGGGACCATCGGGGAGCTGTTTTTT.

This clone was found once. The chain employs TRBV2 and TRBJ2-6; D is undetermined. V lost 6 bases and J lost 2, with 11 bases in between. Germline CDR1 is SNHLY and CDR2 is FYNNEI. There are 15 residues in the CDR3. CDR3 sequence: CASRVGNAGANVLTF. The CDR3 DNA is TGTGCCAGCAGGGTGGGGAACGCTGGGGCCAACGTCCTGACTTTC. Full variable domain (missing parts from reference TRBV2 and TRBJ2-6): EPEVTQTPSHQVTQMGQEVILRCVPISNHLYFYWYRQILGQKVEFLVSFYNNEISEKSEIFDDQFSVERPDGSNFTLKIRSTKLEDSAMYFCASRVGNAGANVLTFGAGSRLTVL.

DNA for the CDR3: TGTGCCAGCAGTTTATCCGGGGTCGAGCAAGTGGGATCACCCCTCCACTTT. Protein sequence: CASSLSGVEQVGSPLHF. This chain uses TRBV27 with TRBJ1-6, with D uncertain. V was clipped by 0 bases and J by 10 bases, with 19 bases between them. The CDR3 is 17 amino acids. Germline V lookup: CDR1 MNHEY, CDR2 SMNVEV (reference sequence).

In DNA, the CDR3 is TGTGCCAGCAGTTACTCACAGGGGAACAATTCACCCCTCCACTTT. Translation gives CASSYSQGNNSPLHF. The gene calls are TRBV6-5 and TRBJ1-6, with 7 bases lining up with TRBD1. With V trimmed by 0 bases and J by 7 bases, 3 bases remained unmatched. The CDR3 is 15 amino acids. Per germline, CDR1 MNHEY and CDR2 SVGAGI.

The J gene is TRBJ1-6, the V gene TRBV13; D gene unclear. The V end lost 0 bases, the J end lost 5 bases, and 8 bases lay between the germline ends. Per germline, CDR1 PRHDT and CDR2 FYEKMQ (reference sequence). CDR3 length equals 15 residues. The CDR3 DNA sequence: TGTGCCAGCAGCTTAGGACAGAGCCATAATTCACCCCTCCACTTT. Protein sequence: CASSLGQSHNSPLHF.

In nucleotides, the CDR3 is TGTGCCAGCTCGGGCACTGAAGCTTTCTTT. Its translation is CASSGTEAFF. The chain uses TRBV7-9 and TRBJ1-1; D is uncertain. Per germline, CDR1 SEHNR and CDR2 FQNEAQ (reference sequence). The CDR3 spans 10 residues. Trimming shortened V by 8 bases and J by 4 bases, and 5 bases separated the two germline ends.

The chain combines TRBV24-1 with TRBJ2-1; D perhaps matches TRBD1 (6 bases). This CDR3 has 12 residues. The germline CDR1 and CDR2 sequences are KGHDR and SFDVKD. V dropped 3 bases and J dropped 9 bases, with 8 bases sitting between them. The CDR3 region has the DNA TGTGCCACCAGTGATCCAGGGGTTGAGCAGTTCTTC. Its protein is CATSDPGVEQFF.

This sequence joins TRBV7-2 and TRBJ2-6; D is perhaps TRBD2 (5 bases). The CDR3 covers 16 residues. The germline CDR1 and CDR2 sequences are SGHTA and FQGNSA. Trimming left V 5 bases short and J 4 bases short, with 15 bases between. The CDR3 loop is CASSINGVAGANVLTF. As DNA, the CDR3 is TGTGCCAGCAGCATAAACGGGGTGGCCGGGGCCAACGTCCTGACTTTC.